These T cell receptor beta chains were read from a single sample in a study of T cell responses to AZD1222 COVID-19 vaccine. Assay: immunoSEQ multiplex PCR; the TCRdb copy retains only in-frame clones and omits some. Altogether 110,000 or so clones are present, around nine tenths being singletons, with the ten largest covering 10% to 15%. Sample: peripheral blood, taken on day 0 of AZD1222 vaccination. These receptors were taken from an adult in good health. Each CDR3 is given with its conserved first and last residue. D genes are given only for firm matches. Expanded clones get a size class; other rows say once, few or many, or leave the size out.

CDR3 protein: CASSVEPYNEQFF
CDR3 DNA: TGTGCCAGCAGCGTAGAGCCGTACAATGAGCAGTTCTTC
V gene: TRBV9
D gene: -
J gene: TRBJ2-1
clone size: -

CDR3 protein: CATSSPRDSPLQYF
CDR3 DNA: TGTGCCACCAGCAGCCCCCGGGACAGTCCCTTGCAGTATTTT
V gene: TRBV15
D gene: TRBD1
J gene: TRBJ2-3
clone size: -

CDR3 protein: CASSLAERNYNEQFF
CDR3 DNA: TGTGCCAGCAGCTTAGCGGAGCGGAACTACAATGAGCAGTTCTTC
V gene: TRBV7-9
D gene: -
J gene: TRBJ2-1
clone size: once

CDR3 protein: CASTSGTASNISFGAFF
CDR3 DNA: TGTGCCAGCACCTCCGGGACAGCTTCCAACATAAGTTTTGGAGCTTTCTTT
V gene: TRBV28
D gene: TRBD1
J gene: TRBJ1-1
clone size: -

CDR3 protein: CAIRDLAKNIQYF
CDR3 DNA: TGTGCCATCAGGGATCTAGCCAAAAACATTCAGTACTTC
V gene: TRBV10-3
D gene: -
J gene: TRBJ2-4
clone size: once

CDR3 protein: CAAGIRSTDTQYF
CDR3 DNA: TGTGCCGCAGGTATACGTAGCACAGATACGCAGTATTTT
V gene: TRBV25-1
D gene: -
J gene: TRBJ2-3
clone size: -

CDR3 protein: CASSFRVGGDTQYF
CDR3 DNA: TGTGCCAGCAGCTTTAGAGTGGGGGGAGATACGCAGTATTTT
V gene: TRBV7-9
D gene: -
J gene: TRBJ2-3
clone size: -

CDR3 protein: CAISDPWLAVNTGELFF
CDR3 DNA: TGTGCCATCAGTGACCCTTGGCTAGCGGTGAACACCGGGGAGCTGTTTTTT
V gene: TRBV10-3
D gene: TRBD2
J gene: TRBJ2-2
clone size: -

CDR3 protein: CASSYFGANTGELFF
CDR3 DNA: TGTGCCAGCAGTTACTTCGGAGCGAACACCGGGGAGCTGTTTTTT
V gene: TRBV6-6
D gene: -
J gene: TRBJ2-2
clone size: medium-sized

CDR3 protein: CASILDRTNQPQHF
CDR3 DNA: TGTGCCAGCATACTTGACAGGACTAATCAGCCCCAGCATTTT
V gene: TRBV6-5
D gene: -
J gene: TRBJ1-5
clone size: -

CDR3 protein: CASRQGGDEKLFF
CDR3 DNA: TGTGCCAGCAGGCAGGGTGGGGATGAAAAACTGTTTTTT
V gene: TRBV6-5
D gene: -
J gene: TRBJ1-4
clone size: -

CDR3 protein: CATPTGYFTWNTGELFF
CDR3 DNA: TGTGCCACCCCGACAGGGTACTTCACTTGGAACACCGGGGAGCTGTTTTTT
V gene: TRBV27
D gene: TRBD1
J gene: TRBJ2-2
clone size: -

CDR3 protein: CASNTGGPGELFF
CDR3 DNA: TGTGCCAGCAATACAGGTGGCCCCGGGGAGCTGTTTTTT
V gene: TRBV6-5
D gene: -
J gene: TRBJ2-2
clone size: -

CDR3 protein: CASSYAGGTEAFF
CDR3 DNA: TGTGCCAGCAGCTACGCTGGGGGCACTGAAGCTTTCTTT
V gene: TRBV7-9
D gene: -
J gene: TRBJ1-1
clone size: -

CDR3 protein: CASSLTGQSSGANVLTF
CDR3 DNA: TGCGCCAGCAGCTTAACGGGACAAAGCTCTGGGGCCAACGTCCTGACTTTC
V gene: TRBV5-1
D gene: -
J gene: TRBJ2-6
clone size: -

CDR3 protein: CASSGQGARGYTF
CDR3 DNA: TGTGCCAGCAGTGGGCAGGGGGCGCGTGGCTACACCTTC
V gene: TRBV2
D gene: TRBD1
J gene: TRBJ1-2
clone size: medium-sized

CDR3 protein: CASSLVPGQTYQETQYF
CDR3 DNA: TGTGCCAGCAGCTTGGTCCCGGGACAGACATACCAAGAGACCCAGTACTTC
V gene: TRBV5-6
D gene: TRBD1
J gene: TRBJ2-5
clone size: -

CDR3 protein: CASSFMDRGAEAFF
CDR3 DNA: TGTGCCAGCAGCTTCATGGACAGGGGGGCTGAAGCTTTCTTT
V gene: TRBV7-2
D gene: TRBD1
J gene: TRBJ1-1
clone size: once

CDR3 protein: CASSRAGVDGNTIYF
CDR3 DNA: TGTGCCAGCAGCCGAGCAGGGGTCGATGGAAACACCATATATTTT
V gene: TRBV5-4
D gene: -
J gene: TRBJ1-3
clone size: -

CDR3 protein: CASSVEIGIAGETGELFF
CDR3 DNA: TGTGCCAGCAGCGTAGAGATTGGTATAGCGGGAGAAACCGGGGAGCTGTTTTTT
V gene: TRBV9
D gene: TRBD2
J gene: TRBJ2-2
clone size: -

CDR3 protein: CASSYSPTGYPYEQYF
CDR3 DNA: TGTGCCAGCAGTTACTCCCCCACAGGGTACCCTTACGAGCAGTACTTC
V gene: TRBV6-7
D gene: -
J gene: TRBJ2-7
clone size: -

CDR3 protein: CASSLPGTDTQYF
CDR3 DNA: TGTGCCAGCAGCTTGCCAGGGACAGATACGCAGTATTTT
V gene: TRBV5-6
D gene: -
J gene: TRBJ2-3
clone size: -

CDR3 protein: CASSLVSGVDSYEQYF
CDR3 DNA: TGTGCCAGCAGCTTGGTTTCAGGGGTGGACTCCTACGAGCAGTACTTC
V gene: TRBV5-6
D gene: -
J gene: TRBJ2-7
clone size: once

CDR3 protein: CASSQGDSGNTEAFF
CDR3 DNA: TGCGCCAGCAGCCAAGGGGACAGCGGGAACACTGAAGCTTTCTTT
V gene: TRBV4-3
D gene: TRBD1
J gene: TRBJ1-1
clone size: -

CDR3 protein: CASSRVISPLVQGDYGYTF
CDR3 DNA: TGTGCCAGCAGCCGGGTCATCTCCCCCTTAGTCCAGGGGGACTATGGCTACACCTTC
V gene: TRBV5-4
D gene: TRBD1
J gene: TRBJ1-2
clone size: -

CDR3 protein: CATSRDRGRGLTDTQYF
CDR3 DNA: TGTGCCACCAGCAGAGACCGGGGGAGGGGCCTCACAGATACGCAGTATTTT
V gene: TRBV15
D gene: TRBD2
J gene: TRBJ2-3
clone size: -

CDR3 protein: CASSSGQPPPSGNTIYF
CDR3 DNA: TGTGCCAGCAGCAGTGGACAGCCGCCCCCCTCTGGAAACACCATATATTTT
V gene: TRBV21-1
D gene: -
J gene: TRBJ1-3
clone size: -

CDR3 protein: CARSIPPMVAYNEQFF
CDR3 DNA: TGTGCCAGAAGCATACCTCCCATGGTAGCCTACAATGAGCAGTTCTTC
V gene: TRBV5-3
D gene: -
J gene: TRBJ2-1
clone size: once

CDR3 protein: CASSVGPSGAFF
CDR3 DNA: TGTGCCAGCAGCGTAGGGCCTTCGGGCGCGTTCTTC
V gene: TRBV9
D gene: -
J gene: TRBJ2-1
clone size: -

CDR3 protein: CASIARASGANVLTF
CDR3 DNA: TGTGCCAGTATAGCTAGGGCCTCTGGGGCCAACGTCCTGACTTTC
V gene: TRBV19
D gene: -
J gene: TRBJ2-6
clone size: -

CDR3 protein: CASSSFRGANVLTF
CDR3 DNA: TGTGCCAGCAGCTCCTTTCGGGGGGCCAACGTCCTGACTTTC
V gene: TRBV11-1
D gene: -
J gene: TRBJ2-6
clone size: -

CDR3 protein: CASSLEMGDTQYF
CDR3 DNA: TGCGCCAGCAGCTTGGAAATGGGAGATACGCAGTATTTT
V gene: TRBV5-1
D gene: -
J gene: TRBJ2-3
clone size: once

CDR3 protein: CASSYAGPRELFF
CDR3 DNA: TGTGCCAGCAGTTATGCGGGTCCGAGGGAGCTGTTTTTT
V gene: TRBV6-9
D gene: -
J gene: TRBJ2-2
clone size: -

CDR3 protein: CASSYLGRENTGELFF
CDR3 DNA: TGTGCCAGCAGTTACCTTGGACGGGAGAACACCGGGGAGCTGTTTTTT
V gene: TRBV6-5
D gene: -
J gene: TRBJ2-2
clone size: -

CDR3 protein: CATSRDLRVGAGNTIYF
CDR3 DNA: TGTGCCACCAGCAGAGATCTCAGGGTGGGAGCGGGAAACACCATATATTTT
V gene: TRBV15
D gene: -
J gene: TRBJ1-3
clone size: -

CDR3 protein: CATSDPRTKGQSPLHF
CDR3 DNA: TGTGCCACCAGTGACCCCCGGACCAAGGGGCAATCACCCCTCCACTTT
V gene: TRBV24-1
D gene: -
J gene: TRBJ1-6
clone size: -

CDR3 protein: CASRSDRQRTDTQYF
CDR3 DNA: TGTGCCAGCAGATCGGACAGGCAACGCACAGATACGCAGTATTTT
V gene: TRBV2
D gene: TRBD1
J gene: TRBJ2-3
clone size: -